The sequence of this T cell receptor beta chain was determined in a study of tumor-infiltrating lymphocytes in primary liver carcinoma. This clonotype showed up just a few times. What it recognizes is unknown. Germline assignment: CDR1 SGHAT and CDR2 FQNNGV. Trimming removed 8 bases from V and 4 bases from J, with 14 bases in between. The CDR3 loop spans 13 amino acids. Points from the study as a whole: Whereas tumor region pairs overlapped more, tumor-adjacent and tumor-blood pairs overlapped less.

The authors made TCR beta cDNA from around 500 ng total RNA with a constant-region primer. TCR beta libraries came from three nested multiplex PCR rounds using slightly modified ARM-PCR. TRBV1-TRBV30 forward primers paired with a C-beta reverse primer were used in the first two PCR rounds, which ran roughly 9 cycles each. TCRdb passed the multiplex PCR reads through MiXCR, listing each CDR3 protein once. The sample lists about 99,000 distinct CDR3 sequences, 69% occurring once. Extraction of RNA together with DNA used about 18-30 mg of unsorted bulk tissue. The chain couples TRBV11-2 to TRBJ2-5, with D tentatively TRBD1 or TRBD2 (5 bases each). The clonotype originates from a woman in her sixties with primary liver carcinoma and hepatitis B virus infection. The sample was liver tumor tissue from sampling region 5. Subset in this sample: tumor region T5, tumor centre. The CDR3 protein is CASALMGPETQYF. The DNA of the CDR3 is TGTGCCAGCGCCTTGATGGGACCAGAGACCCAGTACTTC.